One T cell receptor (beta chain) is described in this entry. The target of this receptor is not known. No base qualities exist here, and no much larger clone lies one base off it. These data are taken from a study of blood T cell repertoires in COVID-19 (dated by TCRdb to about 2020). About the investigation overall: The collaborator samples originated in the United States, Italy and Spain and spanned the acute and convalescent phases of COVID-19. The material from the prospective study consisted of cDNA or gDNA derived from T cells, B-cell-depleted T cells, or PBMCs. The dataset comprised deeply sampled blood TCRbeta repertoires from subjects exposed to, actively infected with, or recovered from COVID-19. A freely available public database, intended as a resource for researchers studying the immune response to SARS-CoV-2, is where the repertoires were released. The samples were drawn from the first 160 participants of the ongoing ImmuneRACE study and from 1,200 or so subjects provided by 6 global collaborators. A de-identified subject ID, COVID-19 status, age in years and sex were almost always included in the sample metadata. HLA class I and class II types, where available, came from metadata supplied by the sample provider rather than from assay-based typing.

Cut back by 5 bases and 0 bases, the V and J ends lie 19 bases apart. The CDR3 numbers 17 residues from cysteine through phenylalanine. Solely the CDR3 DNA is kept, with 51 bases framed from the first base. The CDR1 and CDR2 encoded by the germline V gene are SGHTA and FQGNSA. Overall study results and their limits: The quantity of clinical and demographic metadata differed by source and by participant and was supplied without curation.

TCRbeta CDR3 regions were amplified from genomic DNA by means of the immunoSEQ Assay, a bias-controlled multiplex PCR. Per the source publication's procedure: Within the assay, amplification of reference gene primers was used to estimate how many nucleated cells each sample contained. Sequence reads were collapsed and filtered to measure the absolute abundance of every unique TCRbeta CDR3 rearrangement. Productive Simpson clonality was computed per sample as the square root of Simpson's diversity index over productive rearrangements. Held by TCRdb, this immuneACCESS table contains in-frame sequences only and omits some clones. Under half of the omission traces to an unresolved V gene where checked; the cause of the rest is unknown. V and J calls and clone size are copied from that table; D and trimming were computed from the DNA. This sample holds over 90,000 clones; roughly 84% were observed only once. Together, the top ten hold about 12% of the sample.

The collaborating institutions used their own protocols to collect whole blood in K2EDTA tubes. For TCRbeta analysis, collaborators shipped samples as frozen whole blood, isolated PBMCs, or DNA extracted from either of those sample types. Material: peripheral blood. The source of this sequence is a human donor in a cohort sampled during active COVID-19. The chain employs TRBV7-2 and TRBJ1-1, with the identity of the D gene unclear. The nucleotides read TGTGCCAGCAGCCCGAAGATACAGAGTAGGATGAACACTGAAGCTTTCTTT. Its product reads: CASSPKIQSRMNTEAFF. The variable domain in full, with residues beyond the CDR3 obtained from the reference TRBV7-2 and TRBJ1-1 genes, is GAGVSQSPSNKVTEKGKDVELRCDPISGHTALYWYRQSLGQGLEFLIYFQGNSAPDKSGLPSDRFSAERTGGSVSTLTIQRTQQEDSAVYLCASSPKIQSRMNTEAFFGQGTRLTVV.